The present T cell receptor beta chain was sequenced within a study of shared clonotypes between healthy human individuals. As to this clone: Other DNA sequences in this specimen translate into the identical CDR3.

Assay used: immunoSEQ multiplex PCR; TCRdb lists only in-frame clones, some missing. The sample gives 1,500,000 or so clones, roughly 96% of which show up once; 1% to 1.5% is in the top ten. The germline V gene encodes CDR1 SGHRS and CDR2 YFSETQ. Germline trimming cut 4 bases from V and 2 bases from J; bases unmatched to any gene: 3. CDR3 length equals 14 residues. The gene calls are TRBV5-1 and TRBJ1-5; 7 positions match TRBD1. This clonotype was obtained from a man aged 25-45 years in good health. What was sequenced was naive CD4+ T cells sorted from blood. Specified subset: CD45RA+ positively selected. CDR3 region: CASSPGQGNQPQHF. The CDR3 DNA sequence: TGCGCCAGCAGCCCCGGACAGGGCAATCAGCCCCAGCATTTT.